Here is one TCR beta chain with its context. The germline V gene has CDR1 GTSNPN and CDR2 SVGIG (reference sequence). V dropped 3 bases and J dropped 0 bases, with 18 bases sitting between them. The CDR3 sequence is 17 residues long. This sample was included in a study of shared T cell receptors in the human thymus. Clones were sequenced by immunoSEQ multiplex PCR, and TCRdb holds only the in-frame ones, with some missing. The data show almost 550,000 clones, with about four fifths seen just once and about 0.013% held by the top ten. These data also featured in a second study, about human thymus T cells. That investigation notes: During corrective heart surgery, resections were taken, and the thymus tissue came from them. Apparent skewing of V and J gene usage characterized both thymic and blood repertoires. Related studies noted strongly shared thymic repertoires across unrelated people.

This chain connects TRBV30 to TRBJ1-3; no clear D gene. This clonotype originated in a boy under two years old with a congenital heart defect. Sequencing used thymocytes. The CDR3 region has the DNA TGTGCCTGGAGGCCCCGGGAGCGGACTAGCTCTGGAAACACCATATATTTT. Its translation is CAWRPRERTSSGNTIYF.